What follows is one T cell receptor beta chain and its context. What antigen it recognizes has not been identified. Per-base quality was not reported, and no clone a single base away is much larger than it. TCRbeta CDR3 regions were amplified from genomic DNA by means of the immunoSEQ Assay, a bias-controlled multiplex PCR. Per the authors' processing: The number of nucleated cells in each sample was estimated from the amplification of reference gene primers within the assay. Sequence reads were collapsed and filtered to measure the absolute abundance of every unique TCRbeta CDR3 rearrangement. For each sample, productive Simpson clonality was calculated by taking the square root of Simpson's diversity index across productive rearrangements. Entries here come from immuneACCESS through TCRdb and include only in-frame sequences with V and J called. Some clones fail to appear in such tables; in the studies checked, an unresolved V gene covers under half of the shortfall, and the cause of the remainder is unknown. V, J and clone size are taken as reported in that table, and D and trimming were inferred from the DNA itself. Counted in this sample were 100,000 to 150,000 clones; about 87% of them appeared once. The ten biggest clones cover about 3.6% of the sample.

This entry belongs to a study of blood T cell repertoires in COVID-19 (dated by TCRdb to between 2020 and 2021). Background for the entire study: Samples covering the acute and convalescent phases of COVID-19 were provided by collaborators in the United States, Italy and Spain. The material from the prospective study consisted of cDNA or gDNA derived from T cells, B-cell-depleted T cells, or PBMCs. Subjects who had been exposed to COVID-19, were actively infected with it, or had recovered from it provided the deeply sampled blood TCRbeta repertoires that made up the dataset. The repertoires were made available in a free public database intended to serve as a resource for research on the immune response to SARS-CoV-2. Samples were obtained from the ongoing ImmuneRACE study (first 160 participants) and from roughly 1,300 subjects provided by 6 global collaborators. Nearly every sample came with metadata listing a de-identified subject ID, COVID-19 status, age in years and sex. HLA class I and class II types, where available, came from metadata supplied by the sample provider rather than from assay-based typing. What the study reported, not specific to this receptor: How much clinical and demographic metadata was included differed by source and by participant, and the metadata was provided uncurated.

Whole blood was collected in K2EDTA tubes by collaborating institutions according to the institutions' own protocols. For TCRbeta analysis, collaborators shipped samples as frozen whole blood, isolated PBMCs, or DNA extracted from either of those sample types. The germline V end is reduced by 8 bases and the J end by 4 bases; junction bases left unmatched: 3. Spanning cysteine to phenylalanine, the CDR3 consists of 13 amino acids. CDR3 DNA is the only sequence kept; it has 39 bases, read in frame from the first base. The germline V gene supplies CDR1 SGHVS and CDR2 FNYEAQ. The TCR was taken from a woman aged 60-70 years with acute or convalescent COVID-19. The sequencing input was peripheral blood. Here the chain combines TRBV7-6 and TRBJ2-2; TRBD2 fits 8 bases in the junction. The DNA reads TGTGCCAGCTCACTAGCGGTCACCGGGGAGCTGTTTTTT. Translated, this gives CASSLAVTGELFF.